This entry lists 10 T cell receptor beta chains sequenced from one sample in a study of T cells in Graves' hyperthyroidism and ophthalmopathy. The CDR3 regions of TCR beta were amplified from RNA transcripts. During a first-round RT-PCR of the TCR CDR3, the HTBI primer set was used. TCRdb re-called the multiplex PCR reads through MiXCR, storing one row per CDR3 protein. The data hold roughly 500,000 distinct CDR3 sequences, with roughly 14% observed a single time. The sample was blood. All receptors derive from a woman in her 30s with Graves' hyperthyroidism that later progressed to Graves' ophthalmopathy.

In regard to this clonotype: It may be a read error: a sequence one base away is much more abundant. This chain joins TRBV6-1 and TRBJ1-5, with no clear D. The length of the CDR3 is 16 residues. V lost 2 bases and J 4 bases, leaving 15 bases between the germline ends. Looked up from germline, CDR1 is MNHNS and CDR2 is SASEGT. CDR3: CASSEYGGDRNQPQHF. The CDR3 nucleotides are TGTGCCAGCAGTGAATACGGCGGGGATAGGAATCAGCCCCAGCATTTT.

This clonotype was picked up many times. The V and J genes are TRBV13 and TRBJ2-1, with D perhaps TRBD2 (6 bases). Germline V lookup: CDR1 PRHDT, CDR2 FYEKMQ (reference sequence). This CDR3 has 13 residues. Trimming stripped 4 bases from V and 6 bases from J, with 10 bases between. The CDR3, as DNA: TGTGCCAGCAGCTCGGGACTGATCAATGAGCAGTTCTTC. It encodes CASSSGLINEQFF.

The chain recombines TRBV12-3 or TRBV12-4 with TRBJ2-7, with D possibly TRBD2 on 5 matching bases. There are 13 residues in the CDR3. Trimming removed 1 base from V and 3 bases from J, with 7 bases in between. This CDR3 is CASSLGLNYEQYF. The CDR3 DNA is TGTGCCAGCAGTTTAGGACTAAACTACGAGCAGTACTTC.

This clonotype was recorded many times. The CDR3 DNA reads TGTGCTAGTGGTTTGGTAGCCGGACCAAACTATGGCTACACCTTC. The encoded protein is CASGLVAGPNYGYTF. This chain uses TRBV12-5 with TRBJ1-2; D gene ambiguous. This CDR3 contains 15 residues. V was trimmed by 0 bases and J by 2 bases, leaving 10 bases between them. CDR1 and CDR2 (germline): LGHNT, FRNRAP.

This clonotype was recorded many times. V gene TRBV2 combines with J gene TRBJ1-2, with 7 bases lining up with TRBD1. Germline V lookup: CDR1 SNHLY, CDR2 FYNNEI. The CDR3 spans 14 residues. The V gene end was trimmed by 4 bases and the J gene end by 2 bases; junction bases not matched to a gene: 4. The CDR3 DNA reads TGTGCCAGCAGTGTGGCAGGGGGAAACTATGGCTACACCTTC. It specifies CASSVAGGNYGYTF.

This clonotype was recorded many times. This chain connects TRBV2 to TRBJ1-6; 7 bases line up with TRBD1. The junction had 17 bases not matched to a gene; V was cut back by 10 bases and J by 5 bases. This CDR3 region has 17 residues. CDR1 is SNHLY and CDR2 is FYNNEI in the germline V gene. CDR3 amino acids: CATASIQGPLNNSPLHF. CDR3 in DNA: TGTGCCACAGCCAGTATACAGGGGCCCCTGAATAATTCACCCCTCCACTTT.

The V call is TRBV20-1, the J call TRBJ2-1; 12 bases match TRBD2. Germline assignment: CDR1 DFQATT and CDR2 SNEGSKA (reference sequence). The CDR3 is made up of 16 amino acids. The ends lost 0 bases at V and 3 bases at J; junction bases unmatched: 3. CDR3 DNA sequence: TGCAGTGCTAGAGAAGGGACTAGCGGGCACTACAATGAGCAGTTCTTC. This gives the protein CSAREGTSGHYNEQFF.

This clonotype occurred many times. The genes are TRBV3-1 and TRBJ2-1, with 7 positions matching TRBD2. In germline, CDR1 is LGHDT, CDR2 YNNKEL (reference sequence). The trim removed 3 bases at V and 4 bases at J, leaving 0 bases unmatched. The CDR3 is 13 amino acids. The CDR3 is CASSQGGYNEQFF. DNA of the CDR3: TGTGCCAGCAGCCAGGGGGGGTACAATGAGCAGTTCTTC.

This clonotype showed up many times. The chain recombines TRBV10-3 with TRBJ1-1, with 10 nucleotides matching TRBD1. The trim removed 0 bases at V and 4 bases at J, leaving 8 bases unmatched. Germline-derived CDR1 and CDR2 are ENHRY and SYGVKD. The CDR3 has 17 residues. The CDR3 spells CAISESYGGQGSTEAFF. In DNA form, the CDR3 reads TGTGCCATCAGTGAGTCCTACGGGGGACAGGGGAGCACTGAAGCTTTCTTT.

Turning to this clonotype: A much larger clone lies one base from this, so it may be a read error. This chain joins TRBV19 and TRBJ1-1; a weak D match, TRBD1 (5 bases). Trimming removed 6 bases at V and 5 bases at J, with 16 bases between. The CDR3 is 14 residues long. Germline V gives CDR1 LNHDA, CDR2 SQIVND (reference sequence). CDR3 coding DNA: TGTGCCAGTAGGTTGGACATGGGGCAAACTGAAGCTTTCTTT. It is translated as CASRLDMGQTEAFF.